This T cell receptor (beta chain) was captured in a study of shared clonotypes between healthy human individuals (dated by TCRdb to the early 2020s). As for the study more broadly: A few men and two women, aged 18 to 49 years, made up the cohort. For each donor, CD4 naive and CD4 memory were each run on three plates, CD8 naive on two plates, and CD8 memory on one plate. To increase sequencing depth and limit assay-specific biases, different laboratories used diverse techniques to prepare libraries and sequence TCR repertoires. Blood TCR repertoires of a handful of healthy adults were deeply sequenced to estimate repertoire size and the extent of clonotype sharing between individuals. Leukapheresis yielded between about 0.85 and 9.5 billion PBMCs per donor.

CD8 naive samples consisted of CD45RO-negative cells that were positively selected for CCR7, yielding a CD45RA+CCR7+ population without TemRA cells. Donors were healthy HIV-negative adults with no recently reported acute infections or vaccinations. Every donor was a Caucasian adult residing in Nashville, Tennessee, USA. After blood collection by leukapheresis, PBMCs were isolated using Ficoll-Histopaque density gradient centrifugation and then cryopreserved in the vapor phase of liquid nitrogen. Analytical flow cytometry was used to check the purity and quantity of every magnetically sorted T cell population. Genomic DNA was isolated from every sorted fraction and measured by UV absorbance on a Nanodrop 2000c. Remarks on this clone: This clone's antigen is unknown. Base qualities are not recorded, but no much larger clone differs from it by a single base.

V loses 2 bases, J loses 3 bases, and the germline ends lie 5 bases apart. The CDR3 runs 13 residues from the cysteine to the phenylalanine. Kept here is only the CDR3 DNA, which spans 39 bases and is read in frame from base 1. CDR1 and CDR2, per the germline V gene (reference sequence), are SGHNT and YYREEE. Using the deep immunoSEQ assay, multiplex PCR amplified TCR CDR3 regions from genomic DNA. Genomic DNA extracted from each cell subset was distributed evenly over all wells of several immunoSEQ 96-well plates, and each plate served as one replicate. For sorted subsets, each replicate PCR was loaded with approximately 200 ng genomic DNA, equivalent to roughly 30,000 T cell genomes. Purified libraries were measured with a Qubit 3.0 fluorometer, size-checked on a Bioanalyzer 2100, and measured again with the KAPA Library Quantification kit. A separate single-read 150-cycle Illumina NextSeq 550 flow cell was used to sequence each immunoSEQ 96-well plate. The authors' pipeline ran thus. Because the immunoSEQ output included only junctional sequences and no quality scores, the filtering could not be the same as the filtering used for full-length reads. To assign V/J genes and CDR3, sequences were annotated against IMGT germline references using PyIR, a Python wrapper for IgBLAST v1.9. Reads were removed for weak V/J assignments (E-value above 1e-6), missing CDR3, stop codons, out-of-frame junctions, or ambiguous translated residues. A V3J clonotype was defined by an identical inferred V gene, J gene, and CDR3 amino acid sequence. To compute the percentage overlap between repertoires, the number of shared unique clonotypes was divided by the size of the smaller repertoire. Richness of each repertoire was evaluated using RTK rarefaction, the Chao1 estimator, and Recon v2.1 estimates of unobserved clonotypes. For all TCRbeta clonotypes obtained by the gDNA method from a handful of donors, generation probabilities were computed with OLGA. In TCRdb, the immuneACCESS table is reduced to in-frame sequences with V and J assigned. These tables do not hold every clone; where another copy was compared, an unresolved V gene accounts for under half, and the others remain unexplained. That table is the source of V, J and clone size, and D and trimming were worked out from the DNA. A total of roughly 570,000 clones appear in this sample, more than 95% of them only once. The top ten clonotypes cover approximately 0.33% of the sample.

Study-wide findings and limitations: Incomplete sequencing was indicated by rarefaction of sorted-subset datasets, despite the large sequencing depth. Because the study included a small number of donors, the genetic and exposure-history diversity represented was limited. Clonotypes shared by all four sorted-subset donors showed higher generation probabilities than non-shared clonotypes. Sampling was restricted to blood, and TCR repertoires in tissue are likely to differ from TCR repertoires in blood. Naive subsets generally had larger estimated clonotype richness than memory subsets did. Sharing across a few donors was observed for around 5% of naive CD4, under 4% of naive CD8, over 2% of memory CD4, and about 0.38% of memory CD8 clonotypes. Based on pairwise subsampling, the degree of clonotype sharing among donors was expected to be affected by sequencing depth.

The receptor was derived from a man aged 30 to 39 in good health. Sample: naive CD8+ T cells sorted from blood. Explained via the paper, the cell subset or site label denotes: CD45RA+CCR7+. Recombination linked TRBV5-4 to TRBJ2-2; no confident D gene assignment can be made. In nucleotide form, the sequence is TGTGCCAGCAGCTTAGGGCACACCGGGGAGCTGTTTTTT. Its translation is CASSLGHTGELFF.